These T cell receptor beta chains were read from a single sample in a study of response to subunit inactivated influenza vaccine. TCRdb itself ran the RT-PCR reads through MiXCR, one entry per CDR3 protein. Found here are 800,000 or so distinct CDR3 sequences, approximately 22% of them singletons; the top ten hold roughly a tenth. The source was PBMCs from blood, collected 5 days after vaccination. The receptors derive from a man between 50 and 59 years old who received an inactivated influenza vaccine. CDR3s leave out the opening cysteine and the closing phenylalanine or tryptophan. A D gene is named only where the DNA matches it firmly. Clone size is given for some rows only: seen once, a few or many times, or a class if the clone is expanded.

D gene	clone size	J gene	V gene	CDR3 protein
NA	few	TRBJ1-1	TRBV5-1	ASSPVGVDTEAF
NA	few	TRBJ2-2	TRBV19	ASSTATGSGELF
TRBD2	NA	TRBJ2-7	TRBV4-3	ASSQDPSGSDEQY
NA	NA	TRBJ2-7	TRBV20-1	SARRGPYEQY
TRBD1	NA	TRBJ2-1	TRBV7-9	ASSYPGQVVNEQF
NA	NA	TRBJ1-5	TRBV2	AEGRFGNQPQH
TRBD1	few	TRBJ1-2	TRBV6-5	ASSSGQGSYGYT
TRBD2	NA	TRBJ2-2	TRBV29-1	SVGLAGAVGELF
NA	few	TRBJ2-2	TRBV4-3	ASSPYRELITGELF
TRBD2	few	TRBJ2-2	TRBV6-5	ASSYTYTGGRAGELF
TRBD2	many	TRBJ2-7	TRBV12-3/TRBV12-4	ASSRNNWGGPYEQY
NA	few	TRBJ2-3	TRBV29-1	SVGRYGQNPDTQY
NA	once	TRBJ2-3	TRBV7-6	ASSLDRPGTDTQY
TRBD1	NA	TRBJ2-4	TRBV7-2	ASSRQGVAKNIQY
NA	once	TRBJ1-1	TRBV25-1	AMGPGLLCEAF
TRBD1	NA	TRBJ1-5	TRBV20-1	SARDRTGGGQPQH
NA	NA	TRBJ2-2	TRBV14	ASSQAINTGELF
TRBD2	NA	TRBJ2-7	TRBV4-2	ASSLAETSGANEQY
TRBD2	NA	TRBJ2-3	TRBV5-1	ASSLNLRTSGDTQY
TRBD2	NA	TRBJ2-3	TRBV20-1	SARLAGVPDTQY
TRBD1	many	TRBJ2-7	TRBV7-2	ASSLGPTGVSYEQY
NA	many	TRBJ2-2	TRBV7-2	ASSLGTRLTGELF
NA	few	TRBJ1-4	TRBV20-1	STYNGLNEKLF
NA	NA	TRBJ2-5	TRBV10-3	AISSGRIEGETQY
NA	few	TRBJ2-1	TRBV7-9	ASSLFRYHREQF
NA	many	TRBJ1-1	TRBV4-3	ASSQDFLGGTEAF
NA	NA	TRBJ2-1	TRBV15	ATSREEDNEQF
TRBD2	few	TRBJ2-5	TRBV24-1	ATSDFGLTSGVETQY
TRBD1	NA	TRBJ2-7	TRBV4-2	ASSRASGTVGYEQY